The source of this T cell receptor beta chain is a study of cytomegalovirus exposure and HLA in healthy donors. Study-level results: Further analysis was carried out later, and it showed several of the most significant clusters appearing linked to common viral pathogens. Being productive about 87% or about 30% of the time was typical of most TCR beta V segments in an earlier analysis.

Remarks on this clone: The antigen remains unidentified.

This CDR3 has 13 residues. The germline CDR1 and CDR2 sequences are MNHEY and SMNVEV (reference sequence). Trimming removed 6 bases at V and 2 bases at J, with 11 bases between. Amplification used 60 Vbeta primers and 13 Jbeta primers. In the authors' workflow: Roughly 76 million unique TCR beta chains, some 9.9 million of them shared, were counted by a later analysis. Only in-frame clones appear in the TCRdb table, and some are missing; sequencing was by immunoSEQ multiplex PCR. V and J calls and clone size come straight from that table; D and trimming were deduced from the DNA. The table shows about 130,000 clones, with 70% to 80% occurring only once.

The source material was PBMCs. The receptor was derived from a man aged 35-49 years in good health and CMV-seropositive. The chain combines TRBV27 with TRBJ2-7; D might be TRBD2 (5 bases). As DNA, the CDR3 is TGTGCCAGCAGCCGCGGGTACCCCTACGAGCAGTACTTC. It is translated as CASSRGYPYEQYF.